A selection of T cell receptor beta chains follows, all from one sample in a study of CD8 T cells in ankylosing spondylitis. TCRdb re-analysed the 5' RACE reads in MiXCR, keeping a single row per CDR3 protein. The table lists hundreds of thousands of distinct CDR3 sequences, approximately 17% of them singletons, with 0.85% to 1.3% in the top ten. Sequenced: blood, either unsorted or a sorted T cell fraction (not recorded which). These receptors all stem from a male donor with ankylosing spondylitis. CDR3s include the opening cysteine and the closing phenylalanine or tryptophan. Fields, in order: CDR3 DNA, CDR3 protein, clone size, CDR3 length, D gene, V gene, J gene. D genes are given only for firm matches. Expanded clones are given a class, and other clones once, few, many or no size at all.

DNA: TGTGCCAGCAGCCGAGAGGGGACCGGGCGGTATAATTCACCCCTCCACTTT
CDR3: CASSREGTGRYNSPLHF
size: many
length: 17
D: -
V: TRBV13
J: TRBJ1-6

DNA: TGTGCCAGCAGCGTAAGGGGGGCGCGGGTTGGAGATACGCAGTATTTT
CDR3: CASSVRGARVGDTQYF
size: few
length: 16
D: -
V: TRBV9
J: TRBJ2-3

DNA: TGTGCCAGCAGTGAACTTAGCGGGGGACGGAGCTACGAGCAGTACTTC
CDR3: CASSELSGGRSYEQYF
size: -
length: 16
D: TRBD2
V: TRBV25-1
J: TRBJ2-7

DNA: TGTGCCAGCGGCGAACGACCGGATGAAAAACTGTTTTTT
CDR3: CASGERPDEKLFF
size: few
length: 13
D: -
V: TRBV2
J: TRBJ1-4

DNA: TGTGCCAGCAGACAAGCATCCGCCTTCCAGGATACGCAGTATTTT
CDR3: CASRQASAFQDTQYF
size: many
length: 15
D: -
V: TRBV6-1
J: TRBJ2-3

DNA: TGTGCCAGCAGTTTAAGACAGGGGGCCGTGAACACTGAAGCTTTCTTT
CDR3: CASSLRQGAVNTEAFF
size: few
length: 16
D: TRBD1
V: TRBV12-3/TRBV12-4
J: TRBJ1-1

DNA: TGCGCCAGCAGCTTGGGGGGACTAGCGGCGACCTACACAGATACGCAGTATTTT
CDR3: CASSLGGLAATYTDTQYF
size: many
length: 18
D: TRBD2
V: TRBV5-1
J: TRBJ2-3

DNA: TGTGCCAGCGGGTATGGAGGGTCCTCCGGGGAGCTGTTTTTT
CDR3: CASGYGGSSGELFF
size: few
length: 14
D: -
V: TRBV27
J: TRBJ2-2

DNA: TGCAGTGCTCGCGAGGGGGTCCAAGAGACCCAGTACTTC
CDR3: CSAREGVQETQYF
size: -
length: 13
D: -
V: TRBV20-1
J: TRBJ2-5

DNA: TGTGCCAGCAGCTTAGGGTCTTTGGACAGATCCAACTATGGCTACACCTTC
CDR3: CASSLGSLDRSNYGYTF
size: -
length: 17
D: -
V: TRBV7-9
J: TRBJ1-2

DNA: TGTGCCAGCAGTGAATGGGAGGGAAGAAATGAAAAACTGTTTTTT
CDR3: CASSEWEGRNEKLFF
size: few
length: 15
D: -
V: TRBV25-1
J: TRBJ1-4

DNA: TGTGCCAGCGACCAGAGGCTAGGCAATCAGCCCCAGCATTTT
CDR3: CASDQRLGNQPQHF
size: few
length: 14
D: -
V: TRBV6-1
J: TRBJ1-5

DNA: TGTGCCAGCAGCCAAGATAGCCACAGGGGTGCTTTCTTT
CDR3: CASSQDSHRGAFF
size: -
length: 13
D: TRBD1
V: TRBV4-2
J: TRBJ1-1

DNA: TGTGCCAGCAGTAGCGGGGGCATTCAAGAGACCCAGTACTTC
CDR3: CASSSGGIQETQYF
size: -
length: 14
D: TRBD2
V: TRBV28
J: TRBJ2-5

DNA: TGTGCCAGCACCTTAGACAGCTACAATCAGCCCCAGCATTTT
CDR3: CASTLDSYNQPQHF
size: few
length: 14
D: -
V: TRBV6-2/TRBV6-3
J: TRBJ1-5

DNA: TGTGCCAGCAGTTACTCCCCCCCCGAGGGCGAGCAGTACTTC
CDR3: CASSYSPPEGEQYF
size: -
length: 14
D: -
V: TRBV6-5
J: TRBJ2-7

DNA: TGCGCCAGCAGCTTTGCCCCCGGCAGTTCCGAGCAGTACTTC
CDR3: CASSFAPGSSEQYF
size: few
length: 14
D: -
V: TRBV5-1
J: TRBJ2-7

DNA: TGCAGCGTCCAGGTAAACACTGAAGCTTTCTTT
CDR3: CSVQVNTEAFF
size: many
length: 11
D: -
V: TRBV29-1
J: TRBJ1-1

DNA: TGTGCCAGCAGCCAAGATAGGGCAGGGAGGTTAAATAGGAACACTGAAGCTTTCTTT
CDR3: CASSQDRAGRLNRNTEAFF
size: -
length: 19
D: -
V: TRBV3-1
J: TRBJ1-1

DNA: TGCAGTGCCCCAGGGGGCTCAGACTACACTGAAGCTTTCTTT
CDR3: CSAPGGSDYTEAFF
size: -
length: 14
D: TRBD1
V: TRBV20-1
J: TRBJ1-1

DNA: TGCGCCAGCAGCGGGACAGGGGGCTCGAGGGAGCAGTACTTC
CDR3: CASSGTGGSREQYF
size: -
length: 14
D: TRBD1
V: TRBV5-1
J: TRBJ2-7

DNA: TGTGCCAGCAGTTTAAGGGGGTGGGGAAATGGCTACACCTTC
CDR3: CASSLRGWGNGYTF
size: -
length: 14
D: -
V: TRBV27
J: TRBJ1-2

DNA: TGTGCCAGCAGCAAAATAGCCCGACAGCGGGCCGTCTCCTACAATGAGCAGTTCTTC
CDR3: CASSKIARQRAVSYNEQFF
size: -
length: 19
D: -
V: TRBV11-2
J: TRBJ2-1

DNA: TGCAGCTTTCCCAGCGGGAGTCCCCACGAGCAGTACTTC
CDR3: CSFPSGSPHEQYF
size: -
length: 13
D: TRBD2
V: TRBV20-1
J: TRBJ2-7

DNA: TGTGCCAGCAGCTTGGGTGGAACGGGGCCGACCGAGCAGTACTTC
CDR3: CASSLGGTGPTEQYF
size: -
length: 15
D: -
V: TRBV11-2
J: TRBJ2-7

DNA: TGTGCCACCAGCAGGCAGGGGGAACCAGATACGCAGTATTTT
CDR3: CATSRQGEPDTQYF
size: few
length: 14
D: TRBD1
V: TRBV15
J: TRBJ2-3

DNA: TGTGCCAGCAGCATGACTAGCGGGAAGGTCAATGAGCAGTTCTTC
CDR3: CASSMTSGKVNEQFF
size: -
length: 15
D: TRBD2
V: TRBV2
J: TRBJ2-1

DNA: TGTGCCAGCACCTCATCGTGGGGACATCAGTTCTTC
CDR3: CASTSSWGHQFF
size: -
length: 12
D: -
V: TRBV6-5
J: TRBJ2-1

DNA: TGCAGCGTCACCGCCAGGGGGAACACTGAAGCTTTCTTT
CDR3: CSVTARGNTEAFF
size: -
length: 13
D: -
V: TRBV29-1
J: TRBJ1-1

DNA: TGCAGTGTGGGGCCGGGGGGGCGGAGAGATACGCAGTATTTT
CDR3: CSVGPGGRRDTQYF
size: few
length: 14
D: TRBD2
V: TRBV20-1
J: TRBJ2-3

DNA: TGTGCCAGCAGTTTAGGTTTTTCGGCCTACAATGAGCAGTTCTTC
CDR3: CASSLGFSAYNEQFF
size: many
length: 15
D: -
V: TRBV12-3/TRBV12-4
J: TRBJ2-1

DNA: TGTGCCAGCAGCCAAGATCTTGCCACCGGGGAGCTGTTTTTT
CDR3: CASSQDLATGELFF
size: few
length: 14
D: -
V: TRBV14
J: TRBJ2-2

DNA: TGCAGTGCTAGAGGCGTGCGGACCCTGGGGACCACAGATACGCAGTATTTT
CDR3: CSARGVRTLGTTDTQYF
size: -
length: 17
D: -
V: TRBV20-1
J: TRBJ2-3

DNA: TGTGCCAGTAGTATTGCCAGCTCTGGGGCCAACGTCCTGACTTTC
CDR3: CASSIASSGANVLTF
size: -
length: 15
D: -
V: TRBV19
J: TRBJ2-6

DNA: TGTGCCAGCAGCTTGGGTATCCGGTACAATGAGCAGTTCTTC
CDR3: CASSLGIRYNEQFF
size: few
length: 14
D: -
V: TRBV5-6
J: TRBJ2-1

DNA: TGTGCCAGCAGCTTAGGGCAGGGGGATGATTCACCCCTCCACTTT
CDR3: CASSLGQGDDSPLHF
size: -
length: 15
D: TRBD1
V: TRBV7-6
J: TRBJ1-6

DNA: TGTGCCAGCTCTGGGACCCTCCTTAACTATGGCTACACCTTC
CDR3: CASSGTLLNYGYTF
size: many
length: 14
D: -
V: TRBV2
J: TRBJ1-2

DNA: TGCGCCAGCAGCTTCCAGTCGCGCAAAAACATTCAGTACTTC
CDR3: CASSFQSRKNIQYF
size: few
length: 14
D: -
V: TRBV5-1
J: TRBJ2-4

DNA: TGCGCCAGCAGCCACGGACTAGCGGGAGTCCTAAACACCGGGGAGCTGTTTTTT
CDR3: CASSHGLAGVLNTGELFF
size: -
length: 18
D: TRBD2
V: TRBV4-1
J: TRBJ2-2

DNA: TGCAGTGCTAGAGCGGACAGAGACACTGAAGCTTTCTTT
CDR3: CSARADRDTEAFF
size: few
length: 13
D: -
V: TRBV20-1
J: TRBJ1-1

DNA: TGTGCCAGCAGTCCCCGGGACAATCCCCCCGGGGAGCTGTTTTTT
CDR3: CASSPRDNPPGELFF
size: -
length: 15
D: -
V: TRBV28
J: TRBJ2-2

DNA: TGTGCCAGCAGCCCCTATTATGGGGGGCGGCAGGGCTACACCTTC
CDR3: CASSPYYGGRQGYTF
size: -
length: 15
D: -
V: TRBV5-6
J: TRBJ1-2

DNA: TGTGCCAGCAGCAAGCTTGTGGGCATAGGGTTCGGCTACACCTTC
CDR3: CASSKLVGIGFGYTF
size: many
length: 15
D: -
V: TRBV5-5
J: TRBJ1-2

DNA: TGTGCCAGTAGTATGAGTCGGAGGAACACCGGGGAGCTGTTTTTT
CDR3: CASSMSRRNTGELFF
size: -
length: 15
D: -
V: TRBV19
J: TRBJ2-2

DNA: TGCGCCAGCAGCCAAGATCGGGCAGGGGGATATTATGGCTACACCTTC
CDR3: CASSQDRAGGYYGYTF
size: few
length: 16
D: TRBD1
V: TRBV4-1
J: TRBJ1-2

DNA: TGCAGCGCTGGGGCTAGGGCTGCGAATGAGCAGTTCTTC
CDR3: CSAGARAANEQFF
size: many
length: 13
D: -
V: TRBV29-1
J: TRBJ2-1

DNA: TGTGCCAGCAGCTTAGGCCGCGGAGAAACTAATGAGCAGTTCTTC
CDR3: CASSLGRGETNEQFF
size: few
length: 15
D: -
V: TRBV7-6
J: TRBJ2-1

DNA: TGTGCCAGCAGCCAAGGCCTCATATCTGAAGCTTTCTTT
CDR3: CASSQGLISEAFF
size: -
length: 13
D: -
V: TRBV3-1
J: TRBJ1-1

DNA: TGCAGCGTTGTTTCCAGACCAGGAACTGAAGCTTTCTTT
CDR3: CSVVSRPGTEAFF
size: -
length: 13
D: -
V: TRBV29-1
J: TRBJ1-1

DNA: TGTGCCAGCCGGGACAGCTTAAACACCGGGGAGCTGTTTTTT
CDR3: CASRDSLNTGELFF
size: -
length: 14
D: TRBD1
V: TRBV2
J: TRBJ2-2

DNA: TGCAGCGCGACAGTGGCTGGGGCCAACGTCCTGACTTTC
CDR3: CSATVAGANVLTF
size: -
length: 13
D: -
V: TRBV29-1
J: TRBJ2-6

DNA: TGCAGTGCTCTCCCTGGGCCACAACAGCCCCAGCATTTT
CDR3: CSALPGPQQPQHF
size: few
length: 13
D: -
V: TRBV20-1
J: TRBJ1-5

DNA: TGCGCCAGCAGCTTGGGAACGGTGCTCTCCTACGAGCAGTACTTC
CDR3: CASSLGTVLSYEQYF
size: many
length: 15
D: -
V: TRBV5-1
J: TRBJ2-7

DNA: TGTGCCTCGGGCAGGGATGCCGGCGAGCAGTTCTTC
CDR3: CASGRDAGEQFF
size: -
length: 12
D: -
V: TRBV27
J: TRBJ2-1

DNA: TGCAGCGTTGAAGACCTAGCGGGGGGCACAGATACGCAGTATTTT
CDR3: CSVEDLAGGTDTQYF
size: many
length: 15
D: TRBD2
V: TRBV29-1
J: TRBJ2-3

DNA: TGTGCCGCCGGCGGGGCCGCATACAATGAGCAGTTCTTC
CDR3: CAAGGAAYNEQFF
size: -
length: 13
D: -
V: TRBV24-1
J: TRBJ2-1

DNA: TGTGCCACCAGCAGTAGAGGGGAGACCCAGTACTTC
CDR3: CATSSRGETQYF
size: -
length: 12
D: -
V: TRBV15
J: TRBJ2-5

DNA: TGTGCCAGCTCACCCTCAGGAGTGAACACTGAAGCTTTCTTT
CDR3: CASSPSGVNTEAFF
size: few
length: 14
D: -
V: TRBV18
J: TRBJ1-1